A selection of T cell receptor beta chains follows, all from one sample in a study of blood T cell repertoires in COVID-19. The repertoire was sequenced with immunoSEQ multiplex PCR; TCRdb's copy has only in-frame clones and lacks some. The table shows 250,000 to 350,000 clones, with approximately 86% occurring only once. Sequenced input: peripheral blood. Receptor source: an older woman with COVID-19, enrolled during active disease. Both conserved end residues are part of each CDR3. A D gene is named only where the DNA matches it firmly. Expanded clones get a size class; other rows say once, few or many, or leave the size out.

d_gene	abundance	j_gene	v_gene	CDR3nt	CDR3aa
TRBD1	-	TRBJ1-1	TRBV29-1	TGCAGCGTTTTCCCACCCCAGGGGGCTTGGAACACTGAAGCTTTCTTT	CSVFPPQGAWNTEAFF
-	few	TRBJ1-5	TRBV19	TGTGCCAGTAGTCTACCTGACAATCAGCCCCAGCATTTT	CASSLPDNQPQHF
-	-	TRBJ2-3	TRBV7-2	TGTGCCAGCAGCTTAGAAAGAGGCACAGATACGCAGTATTTT	CASSLERGTDTQYF
-	-	TRBJ1-1	TRBV28	TGTGCCAGCATTCTTTTTCCGGGGGGAGTGACTGAAGCTTTCTTT	CASILFPGGVTEAFF
-	-	TRBJ2-7	TRBV11-2	TGTGCCAGCAGCTTAGGGTTAGCGGTACCCTACGAGCAGTACTTC	CASSLGLAVPYEQYF
TRBD1	-	TRBJ1-2	TRBV28	TGTGCCAGCAGTCCCAGGACAGGGAATGGCTACACCTTC	CASSPRTGNGYTF
-	-	TRBJ1-1	TRBV11-2	TGTGCCAGCAGCGCCGGGCGGGGGGGCGCGGAGGGCACTGAAGCTTTCTTT	CASSAGRGGAEGTEAFF
-	-	TRBJ2-2	TRBV3-1/TRBV3-2	TGTGCCAGCAGCCTAGGGGGGAACACCGGGGAGCTGTTTTTT	CASSLGGNTGELFF
-	-	TRBJ2-7	TRBV27	TGTGCCAGCAGTTTATCTCCGGGGGGCGTAGGGAACGAGCAGTACTTC	CASSLSPGGVGNEQYF
-	-	TRBJ1-6	TRBV4-3	TGCGCCAGCAGCCAAGAGGACAGCAATTCACCCCTCCACTTT	CASSQEDSNSPLHF
-	-	TRBJ1-3	TRBV7-9	TGTGCCAGCTTGCAGGTCGGTGGAAACACCATATATTTT	CASLQVGGNTIYF
-	-	TRBJ1-1	TRBV4-3	TGCGCCAGCAGCCAAGTCTTCGGGGTAGGAATGGAAGCTTTCTTT	CASSQVFGVGMEAFF
TRBD1	-	TRBJ2-1	TRBV2	TGTGCCAGCAAGACCGGGACAGGGGCCTACAATGAGCAGTTCTTC	CASKTGTGAYNEQFF
TRBD2	once	TRBJ2-3	TRBV2	TGTGCCAGCAGTGAAGAGAATAGCGGGGGGTTCACAGATACGCAGTATTTT	CASSEENSGGFTDTQYF
-	-	TRBJ1-5	TRBV15	TGTGCCACCAGCAGAGATGGAGACCTCAATCAGCCCCAGCATTTT	CATSRDGDLNQPQHF
TRBD2	-	TRBJ2-3	TRBV24-1	TGTGCCACCAGTGATAAGCGGGGGGGGCCCCCTAGCACAGATACGCAGTATTTT	CATSDKRGGPPSTDTQYF
-	once	TRBJ1-1	TRBV27	TGTGCCAGCAGTTCACCAGGGGATAACACTGAAGCTTTCTTT	CASSSPGDNTEAFF
-	-	TRBJ2-3	TRBV3-1/TRBV3-2	TGTGCCAGCAGCCAAGACCCGACAACCACAGATACGCAGTATTTT	CASSQDPTTTDTQYF
-	once	TRBJ1-2	TRBV5-1	TGCGCCAGCAGCCAACTAGGGGGAAGTGATGGCTACACCTTC	CASSQLGGSDGYTF
-	-	TRBJ2-5	TRBV29-1	TGCAGCGTAAAACGGGAGACCCAGTACTTC	CSVKRETQYF
TRBD1	-	TRBJ1-2	TRBV12-3/TRBV12-4	TGTGCCAGCAGTCGGACAGGGGCCTATGGCTACACCTTC	CASSRTGAYGYTF
-	once	TRBJ2-7	TRBV5-4	TGTGCCAGCAGCTTGACAGGGCCGTACGAGCAGTACTTC	CASSLTGPYEQYF
-	-	TRBJ1-2	TRBV6-1	TGTGCCAGCAGTGAAGTATCGACTCTCTATGGCTACACCTTC	CASSEVSTLYGYTF
-	-	TRBJ1-2	TRBV14	TGTGCCAGCAGCCAAGATCACAGGGTTAACTATGGCTACACCTTC	CASSQDHRVNYGYTF
-	-	TRBJ1-5	TRBV11-1	TGTGCCAGCAGCTTCGGGAGCGATCAGCCCCAGCATTTT	CASSFGSDQPQHF
-	few	TRBJ1-1	TRBV4-1	TGCGCCAGCAGCTACGCAGGGGCCGGCGCAGGGCAAGGGAACACTGAAGCTTTCTTT	CASSYAGAGAGQGNTEAFF
-	-	TRBJ2-1	TRBV10-1	TGCGCCAGCAGTCGGAGTCCTTATGAGCAGTTCTTC	CASSRSPYEQFF
-	-	TRBJ1-2	TRBV7-2	TGTGCCAGCAGCTTAGGACAGACTTCCTATGGCTACACCTTC	CASSLGQTSYGYTF
-	-	TRBJ1-5	TRBV18	TGTGCCAGCTCACCGACCAGGGTGAGCAATCAGCCCCAGCATTTT	CASSPTRVSNQPQHF
TRBD1	-	TRBJ2-1	TRBV27	TGTGCCACCCAGGGACAGGTTAACAATGAGCAGTTCTTC	CATQGQVNNEQFF
-	-	TRBJ1-3	TRBV5-1	TGCGCCAGCAGCTTGTCGGCAGGGGGAAACACCATATATTTT	CASSLSAGGNTIYF
-	-	TRBJ2-7	TRBV7-2	TGTGCCAGCAGCTTGCTGGCGGGGGCCGCCTACGAGCAGTACTTC	CASSLLAGAAYEQYF
-	-	TRBJ1-5	TRBV24-1	TGTGCCACCAGTGGTACAGGTCAGCCCCAGCATTTT	CATSGTGQPQHF
TRBD1	-	TRBJ2-2	TRBV7-2	TGTGCCAGCAGCTTTTGGACAGGGCGGAACACCGGGGAGCTGTTTTTT	CASSFWTGRNTGELFF
-	-	TRBJ1-1	TRBV7-2	TGTGCCAGCAGCTTTGTGACAGCCACTGAAGCTTTCTTT	CASSFVTATEAFF
TRBD1	-	TRBJ1-2	TRBV29-1	TGCAGCGTTGACCCTGGACAGGGTTATGGCTACACCTTC	CSVDPGQGYGYTF
TRBD1	-	TRBJ1-2	TRBV7-2	TGTGCCAGCAGCGCCCGACAGGGCTACTATGGCTACACCTTC	CASSARQGYYGYTF
TRBD1	-	TRBJ1-5	TRBV10-3	TGTGCCATCTCCGGGACAGGGGAGGTCCAGCCCCAGCATTTT	CAISGTGEVQPQHF
-	-	TRBJ2-2	TRBV11-2	TGTGCCAGCAGCCCCCGGGCTAGCGCGAACACCGGGGAGCTGTTTTTT	CASSPRASANTGELFF
-	-	TRBJ1-1	TRBV10-3	TGTGCCATCTCTAAGAGCGTAGGGGTGGAAGCTTTCTTT	CAISKSVGVEAFF
TRBD1	once	TRBJ1-3	TRBV3-1/TRBV3-2	TGTGCCAGCAGCCAGCTGGGACAGCTTGGAAACACCATATATTTT	CASSQLGQLGNTIYF
TRBD2	-	TRBJ2-7	TRBV7-9	TGTGCCAGCAGCTTAGCTTGGGAGGGACCAGCCTACGAGCAGTACTTC	CASSLAWEGPAYEQYF
-	-	TRBJ2-7	TRBV7-9	TGTGCCAGCAGCTACCGGATTGGAGCCGACTACGAGCAGTACTTC	CASSYRIGADYEQYF
-	-	TRBJ2-7	TRBV7-9	TGTGCCAGCAGCTTAGAACACGACTTC	CASSLEHDF
TRBD1	-	TRBJ1-4	TRBV7-2	TGTGCCAGCAGCTTTCAGGGGGCGGGAGAAAAACTGTTTTTT	CASSFQGAGEKLFF
TRBD1	-	TRBJ1-2	TRBV6-5	TGTGCCAGCGGGGGACAGGGGGCGAGGGGCTACACCTTC	CASGGQGARGYTF
TRBD2	few	TRBJ2-3	TRBV2	TGTGCCAGCAGTGTAGCGGGCGGGCGATCAGATACGCAGTATTTT	CASSVAGGRSDTQYF
TRBD2	-	TRBJ2-1	TRBV5-4	TGTGCCAGCGGCGGCGGGGGGGCTAATGAGCAGTTCTTC	CASGGGGANEQFF
TRBD1	-	TRBJ1-1	TRBV6-5	TGTGCCAGCAGTTATGGGACAGACGACACTGAAGCTTTCTTT	CASSYGTDDTEAFF
TRBD1	-	TRBJ1-1	TRBV25-1	TGTGCCAGCAGTGCGGCCGGGACAGGGGAGACTGAAGCTTTCTTT	CASSAAGTGETEAFF
-	-	TRBJ2-3	TRBV30	TGTGCCTGGAGTCGGGGGTCGCGTGATACGCAGTATTTT	CAWSRGSRDTQYF
TRBD2	-	TRBJ2-5	TRBV6-1	TGTGCCAGCAGTGAAGCCGAGCGGGGGACCCAGTACTTC	CASSEAERGTQYF
-	-	TRBJ1-1	TRBV2	TGTGCCAGCAGTGATCGGACAAGACTAGCTCAAGCTTTCTTT	CASSDRTRLAQAFF
TRBD1	-	TRBJ1-5	TRBV7-9	TGTGCCAGCAGCAAAAGGACAGGGGGGGACAATCAGCCCCAGCATTTT	CASSKRTGGDNQPQHF
-	-	TRBJ1-1	TRBV9	TGTGCCAGCAGCCCAGACACCCCGGGGACTGAAGCTTTCTTT	CASSPDTPGTEAFF
TRBD1	-	TRBJ1-5	TRBV10-2	TGCGCCAGCAGCCAGGTGGGACAGAGGGGCAATCAGCCCCAGCATTTT	CASSQVGQRGNQPQHF
-	-	TRBJ2-1	TRBV11-3	TGTGCCAGCAGCCCCGGACATCCCAATGAGCAGTTCTTC	CASSPGHPNEQFF
-	once	TRBJ1-2	TRBV19	TGTGCCAGTAGTATTCCCATCAGGGGAATAGAATCTTTTGCCTATGGCTACACCTTC	CASSIPIRGIESFAYGYTF